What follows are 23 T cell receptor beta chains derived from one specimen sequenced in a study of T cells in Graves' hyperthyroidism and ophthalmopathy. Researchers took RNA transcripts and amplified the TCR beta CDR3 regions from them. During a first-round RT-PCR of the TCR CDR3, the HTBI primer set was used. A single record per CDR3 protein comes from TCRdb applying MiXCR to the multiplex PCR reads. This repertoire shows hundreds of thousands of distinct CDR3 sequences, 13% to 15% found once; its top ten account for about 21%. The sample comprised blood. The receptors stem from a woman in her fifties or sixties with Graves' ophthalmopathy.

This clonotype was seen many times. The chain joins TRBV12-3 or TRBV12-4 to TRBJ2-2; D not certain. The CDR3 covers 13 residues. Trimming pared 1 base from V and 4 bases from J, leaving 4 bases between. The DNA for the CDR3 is TGTGCCAGCAGTTTAGTAATCACCGGGGAGCTGTTTTTT. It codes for CASSLVITGELFF.

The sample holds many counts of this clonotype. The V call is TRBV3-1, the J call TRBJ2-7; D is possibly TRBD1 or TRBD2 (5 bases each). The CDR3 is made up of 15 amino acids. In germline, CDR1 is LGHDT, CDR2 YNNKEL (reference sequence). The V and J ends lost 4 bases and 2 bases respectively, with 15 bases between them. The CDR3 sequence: CASSLAGTSPYEQYF. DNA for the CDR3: TGTGCCAGCAGCCTAGCCGGGACGTCTCCCTACGAGCAGTACTTC.

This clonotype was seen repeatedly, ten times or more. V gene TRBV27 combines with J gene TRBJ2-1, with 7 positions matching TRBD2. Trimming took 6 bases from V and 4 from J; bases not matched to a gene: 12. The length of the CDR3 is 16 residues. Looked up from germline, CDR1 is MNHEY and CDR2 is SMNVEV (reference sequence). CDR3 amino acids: CASSLIAGTTYNEQFF. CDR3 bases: TGTGCCAGCAGCCTTATAGCAGGGACTACTTACAATGAGCAGTTCTTC.

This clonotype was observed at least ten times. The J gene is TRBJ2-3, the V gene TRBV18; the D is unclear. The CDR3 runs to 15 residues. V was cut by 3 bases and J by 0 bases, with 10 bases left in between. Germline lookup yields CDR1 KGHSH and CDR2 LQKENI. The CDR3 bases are TGTGCCAGCTCACCTCCCCAGGTTAGCACAGATACGCAGTATTTT. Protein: CASSPPQVSTDTQYF.

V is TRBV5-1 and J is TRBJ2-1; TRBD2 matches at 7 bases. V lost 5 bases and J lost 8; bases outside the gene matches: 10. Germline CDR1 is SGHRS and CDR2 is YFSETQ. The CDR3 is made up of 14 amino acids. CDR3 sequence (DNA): TGCGCCAGCAGGACCGGGAGGACGGGGGATGAGCAGTTCTTC. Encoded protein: CASRTGRTGDEQFF.

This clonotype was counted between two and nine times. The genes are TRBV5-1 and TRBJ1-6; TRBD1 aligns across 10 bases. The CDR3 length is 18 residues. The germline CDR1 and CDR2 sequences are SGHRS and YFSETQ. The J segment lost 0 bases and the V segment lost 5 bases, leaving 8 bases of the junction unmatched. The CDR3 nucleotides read TGCGCCAGCAGTCCCCGGGACAGGGGAAGCTCCTATAATTCACCCCTCCACTTT. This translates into CASSPRDRGSSYNSPLHF.

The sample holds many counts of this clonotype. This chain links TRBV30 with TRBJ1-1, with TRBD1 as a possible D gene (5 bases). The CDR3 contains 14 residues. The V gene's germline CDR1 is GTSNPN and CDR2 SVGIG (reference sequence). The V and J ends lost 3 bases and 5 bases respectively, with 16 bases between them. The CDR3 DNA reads TGTGCCTGGAGCCCCGGGTCAGGGAAGACTGAAGCTTTCTTT. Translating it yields CAWSPGSGKTEAFF.

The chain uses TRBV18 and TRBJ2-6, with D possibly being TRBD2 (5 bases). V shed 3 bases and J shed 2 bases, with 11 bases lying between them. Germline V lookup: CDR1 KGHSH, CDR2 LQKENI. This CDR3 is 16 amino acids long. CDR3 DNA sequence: TGTGCCAGCTCACCGGAGGTAGTACCTGGGGCCAACGTCCTGACTTTC. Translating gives CASSPEVVPGANVLTF.

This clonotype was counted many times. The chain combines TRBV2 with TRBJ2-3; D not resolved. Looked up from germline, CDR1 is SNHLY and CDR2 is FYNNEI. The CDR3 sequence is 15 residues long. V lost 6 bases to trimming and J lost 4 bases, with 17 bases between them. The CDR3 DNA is TGTGCCAGCAGCGACCTAGGCCGGGTTGCAGATACGCAGTATTTT. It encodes CASSDLGRVADTQYF.

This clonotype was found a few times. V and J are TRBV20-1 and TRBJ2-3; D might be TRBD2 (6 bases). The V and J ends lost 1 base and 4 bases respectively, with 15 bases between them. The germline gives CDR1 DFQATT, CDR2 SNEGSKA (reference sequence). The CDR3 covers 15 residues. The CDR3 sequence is CSARAGTSAADTQYF. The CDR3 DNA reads TGCAGTGCTAGAGCCGGGACTTCAGCGGCAGATACGCAGTATTTT.

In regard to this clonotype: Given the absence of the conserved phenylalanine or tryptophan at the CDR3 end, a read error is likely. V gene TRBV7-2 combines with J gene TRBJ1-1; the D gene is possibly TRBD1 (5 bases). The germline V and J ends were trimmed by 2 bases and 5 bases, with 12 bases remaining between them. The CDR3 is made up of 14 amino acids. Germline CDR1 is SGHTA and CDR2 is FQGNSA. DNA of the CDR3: TGTGCCAGCAGCTTACAGGGAGGAGGAACTGAAGCTTTCCTT. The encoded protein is CASSLQGGGTEAFL.

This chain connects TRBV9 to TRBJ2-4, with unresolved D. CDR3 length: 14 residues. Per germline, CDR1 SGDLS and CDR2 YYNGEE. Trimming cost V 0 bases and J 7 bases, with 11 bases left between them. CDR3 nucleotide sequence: TGTGCCAGCAGCGTAGAGGCTGACCGGAACATTCAGTACTTC. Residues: CASSVEADRNIQYF.

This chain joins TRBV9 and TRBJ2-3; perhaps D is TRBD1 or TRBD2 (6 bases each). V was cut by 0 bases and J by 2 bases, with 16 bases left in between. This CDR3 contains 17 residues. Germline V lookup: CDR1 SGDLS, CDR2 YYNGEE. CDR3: CASSVAPGRGATDTQYF. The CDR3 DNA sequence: TGTGCCAGCAGCGTAGCCCCGGGAAGGGGGGCCACAGATACGCAGTATTTT.

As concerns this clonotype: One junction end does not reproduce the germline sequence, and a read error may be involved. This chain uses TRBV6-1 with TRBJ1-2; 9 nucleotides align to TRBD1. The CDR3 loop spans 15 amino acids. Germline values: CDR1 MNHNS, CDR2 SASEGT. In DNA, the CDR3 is TGTGCCAGCAGTAACCGGGACAGGGACTTTGATGGCTACGCCTTC. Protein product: CASSNRDRDFDGYAF.

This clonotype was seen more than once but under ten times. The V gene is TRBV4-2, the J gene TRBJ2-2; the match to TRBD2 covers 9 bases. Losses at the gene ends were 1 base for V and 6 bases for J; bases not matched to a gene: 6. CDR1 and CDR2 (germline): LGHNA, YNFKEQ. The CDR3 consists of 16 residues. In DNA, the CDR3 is TGTGCCAGCAGCCAAGTGGCTAGCGGGATCCCCGGGGAGCTGTTTTTT. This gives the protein CASSQVASGIPGELFF.

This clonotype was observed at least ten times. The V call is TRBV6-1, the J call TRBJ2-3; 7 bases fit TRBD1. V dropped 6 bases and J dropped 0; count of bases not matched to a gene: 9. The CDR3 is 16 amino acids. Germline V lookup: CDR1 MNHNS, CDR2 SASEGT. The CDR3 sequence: CASRRGTETSTDTQYF. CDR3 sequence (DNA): TGTGCCAGCAGAAGAGGGACAGAAACTAGCACAGATACGCAGTATTTT.

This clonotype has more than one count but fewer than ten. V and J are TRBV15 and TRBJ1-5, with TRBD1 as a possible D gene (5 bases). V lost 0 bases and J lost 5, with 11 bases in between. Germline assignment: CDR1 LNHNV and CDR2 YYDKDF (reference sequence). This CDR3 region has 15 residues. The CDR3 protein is CATSREGATYQPQHF. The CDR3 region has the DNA TGTGCCACCAGCAGAGAAGGGGCGACTTATCAGCCCCAGCATTTT.

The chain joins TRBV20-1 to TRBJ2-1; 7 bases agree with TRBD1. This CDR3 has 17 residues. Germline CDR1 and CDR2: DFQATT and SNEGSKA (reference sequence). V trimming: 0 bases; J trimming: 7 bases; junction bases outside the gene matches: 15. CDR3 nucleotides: TGCAGTGCTAGAGATTGGTTAGGGGGCTCAGGGTTAAATGAGCAGTTCTTC. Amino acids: CSARDWLGGSGLNEQFF.

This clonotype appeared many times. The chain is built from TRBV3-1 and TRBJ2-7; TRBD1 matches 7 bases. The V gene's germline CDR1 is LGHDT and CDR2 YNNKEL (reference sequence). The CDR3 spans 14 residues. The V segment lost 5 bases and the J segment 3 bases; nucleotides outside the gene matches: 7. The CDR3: CASSIPGQIYEQYF. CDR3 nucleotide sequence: TGTGCCAGCAGCATTCCGGGACAGATCTACGAGCAGTACTTC.

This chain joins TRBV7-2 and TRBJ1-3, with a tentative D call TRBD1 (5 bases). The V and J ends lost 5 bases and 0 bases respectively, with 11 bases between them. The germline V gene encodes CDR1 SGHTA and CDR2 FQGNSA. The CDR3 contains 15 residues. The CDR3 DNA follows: TGTGCCAGCAGCCCGCAGGGCTTCTCTGGAAACACCATATATTTT. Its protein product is CASSPQGFSGNTIYF.

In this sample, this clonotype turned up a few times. DNA for the CDR3: TGTGCCAGTAGTATTGGGCCTAGCGGGACCTACGAGCAGTACTTC. Translating gives CASSIGPSGTYEQYF. The chain carries TRBV19 and TRBJ2-7, with 9 bases aligning to TRBD2. This CDR3 is built from 15 residues. Germline loops: CDR1 LNHDA, CDR2 SQIVND (reference sequence). The V gene end was trimmed by 3 bases and the J gene end by 2 bases; junction bases not matched to a gene: 5.

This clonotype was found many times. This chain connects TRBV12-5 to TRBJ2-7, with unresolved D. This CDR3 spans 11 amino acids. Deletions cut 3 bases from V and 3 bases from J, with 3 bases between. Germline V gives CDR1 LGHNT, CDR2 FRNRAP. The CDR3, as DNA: TGTGCTAGTGGTTTCAGCTACGAGCAGTACTTC. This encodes CASGFSYEQYF.

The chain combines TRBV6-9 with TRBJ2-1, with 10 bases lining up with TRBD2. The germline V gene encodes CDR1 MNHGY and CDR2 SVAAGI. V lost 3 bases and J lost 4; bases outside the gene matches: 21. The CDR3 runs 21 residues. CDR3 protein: CASSYNRMGGRLAGDYNEQFF. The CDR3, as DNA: TGTGCCAGCAGTTACAACCGTATGGGGGGACGTCTAGCGGGGGATTACAATGAGCAGTTCTTC.